The clone carrying this T cell receptor beta chain was seen many times. Attachment of unique molecular identifiers to individual cDNA molecules was performed. TCRdb passed the 5' RACE reads through MiXCR, listing each CDR3 protein once. This sample has about 46,000 distinct CDR3 sequences; roughly 5.4% occur once, and the top ten carry approximately 5.6%. With 6 bases removed from V and 9 bases from J, the gap between germline ends came to 15 bases. The length of the CDR3 is 14 residues. Per the germline V gene, CDR1 is WSHSY and CDR2 is SAAADI. This entry belongs to a study of early T cells in non-severe SARS-CoV-2 infection.

This sample comprised whole blood, obtained at baseline. The chain carries TRBV10-2 and TRBJ1-6; no definite D call. This receptor was obtained from an adult who was a healthcare worker with PCR-confirmed SARS-CoV-2 infection or an uninfected control (not recorded which). As DNA, the CDR3 is TGCGCCAGCAGCCCACCCATTGATGCTTCACCCCTCCACTTT. This encodes CASSPPIDASPLHF.